The clone carrying this T cell receptor beta chain has a single count. The antigen remains unidentified. V was clipped by 6 bases and J by 7 bases; unmatched bases: 7. Germline V gene lookup returns CDR1 LNHDA and CDR2 SQIVND (reference sequence). This CDR3 region has 15 residues. The protocol was immunoSEQ multiplex PCR, while the TCRdb copy is restricted to in-frame clones and leaves out a portion. The sample records 150,000 to 250,000 clones, 90% to 95% being singletons. This sample is drawn from a study of T cell responses to AZD1222 COVID-19 vaccine. Broader study findings: At baseline, seropositivity was found in only 6 or 7 AZD1222 recipients. In all cases, repertoires were sampled only after the peak T cell response.

The sample here was peripheral blood, taken 28 days after the second AZD1222 dose. This clonotype was sampled from an adult who received the AZD1222 COVID-19 vaccine. This chain uses TRBV19 with TRBJ1-6, with TRBD1 identical over 9 bases. CDR3 sequence reads: CASRTPGQGNSPLHF. CDR3 sequence (DNA): TGTGCCAGTAGAACCCCGGGACAGGGAAATTCACCCCTCCACTTT. The full variable domain, with the rest looked up from reference TRBV19 and TRBJ1-6, is DGGITQSPKYLFRKEGQNVTLSCEQNLNHDAMYWYRQDPGQGLRLIYYSQIVNDFQKGDIAEGYSVSREKKESFPLTVTSAQKNPTAFYLCASRTPGQGNSPLHFGNGTRLTVT.